The clone carrying this T cell receptor (beta chain) was seen ten or more times. MiXCR was run by TCRdb on the 5' RACE reads, yielding one entry per CDR3 protein. The profile shows around 53,000 distinct CDR3 sequences, roughly 14% of them singletons. The germline CDR1 and CDR2 sequences are KGHSH and LQKENI. The CDR3 is 15 residues long. Trimming took off 5 bases at V and 7 bases at J, with 15 bases between the two ends. The sample is drawn from a study of T cells of healthy individuals. The receptor was derived from a human donor in good health. The chain recombines TRBV18 with TRBJ1-6; D gene ambiguous. For the CDR3, the DNA is TGTGCCAGCTCATCAAATGAGGTCCCGAATTCACCCCTCCACTTT. This translates into CASSSNEVPNSPLHF.